The present T cell receptor beta chain was sequenced within a study of shared clonotypes between healthy human individuals. Produced via immunoSEQ multiplex PCR; TCRdb's table is partial and in-frame only. The sample carries fewer than 700,000 clones, around 95% recorded once. CD8 cells regarded as naive lacked CD45RO, were positively chosen for CCR7, and omitted terminally differentiated effector memory CD45RA+ cells. CDR3 length: 13 residues. In germline, CDR1 is WSHSY, CDR2 SAAADI. Trimming stripped 3 bases from V and 4 bases from J, with 9 bases between. Findings and caveats of the study: How much donors shared clonotypes was expected to be affected by sequencing depth. Richness estimates generally favored naive over memory subsets.

As for this clone: Antigen unknown.

The chain combines TRBV10-2 with TRBJ1-2, with D unclear. The specimen was naive CD8+ T cells sorted from blood. This TCR was sampled from a woman aged 25 to 39 in good health. CDR3: CASSDGTSYGYTF. DNA for the CDR3: TGCGCCAGCAGTGACGGCACATCCTATGGCTACACCTTC.